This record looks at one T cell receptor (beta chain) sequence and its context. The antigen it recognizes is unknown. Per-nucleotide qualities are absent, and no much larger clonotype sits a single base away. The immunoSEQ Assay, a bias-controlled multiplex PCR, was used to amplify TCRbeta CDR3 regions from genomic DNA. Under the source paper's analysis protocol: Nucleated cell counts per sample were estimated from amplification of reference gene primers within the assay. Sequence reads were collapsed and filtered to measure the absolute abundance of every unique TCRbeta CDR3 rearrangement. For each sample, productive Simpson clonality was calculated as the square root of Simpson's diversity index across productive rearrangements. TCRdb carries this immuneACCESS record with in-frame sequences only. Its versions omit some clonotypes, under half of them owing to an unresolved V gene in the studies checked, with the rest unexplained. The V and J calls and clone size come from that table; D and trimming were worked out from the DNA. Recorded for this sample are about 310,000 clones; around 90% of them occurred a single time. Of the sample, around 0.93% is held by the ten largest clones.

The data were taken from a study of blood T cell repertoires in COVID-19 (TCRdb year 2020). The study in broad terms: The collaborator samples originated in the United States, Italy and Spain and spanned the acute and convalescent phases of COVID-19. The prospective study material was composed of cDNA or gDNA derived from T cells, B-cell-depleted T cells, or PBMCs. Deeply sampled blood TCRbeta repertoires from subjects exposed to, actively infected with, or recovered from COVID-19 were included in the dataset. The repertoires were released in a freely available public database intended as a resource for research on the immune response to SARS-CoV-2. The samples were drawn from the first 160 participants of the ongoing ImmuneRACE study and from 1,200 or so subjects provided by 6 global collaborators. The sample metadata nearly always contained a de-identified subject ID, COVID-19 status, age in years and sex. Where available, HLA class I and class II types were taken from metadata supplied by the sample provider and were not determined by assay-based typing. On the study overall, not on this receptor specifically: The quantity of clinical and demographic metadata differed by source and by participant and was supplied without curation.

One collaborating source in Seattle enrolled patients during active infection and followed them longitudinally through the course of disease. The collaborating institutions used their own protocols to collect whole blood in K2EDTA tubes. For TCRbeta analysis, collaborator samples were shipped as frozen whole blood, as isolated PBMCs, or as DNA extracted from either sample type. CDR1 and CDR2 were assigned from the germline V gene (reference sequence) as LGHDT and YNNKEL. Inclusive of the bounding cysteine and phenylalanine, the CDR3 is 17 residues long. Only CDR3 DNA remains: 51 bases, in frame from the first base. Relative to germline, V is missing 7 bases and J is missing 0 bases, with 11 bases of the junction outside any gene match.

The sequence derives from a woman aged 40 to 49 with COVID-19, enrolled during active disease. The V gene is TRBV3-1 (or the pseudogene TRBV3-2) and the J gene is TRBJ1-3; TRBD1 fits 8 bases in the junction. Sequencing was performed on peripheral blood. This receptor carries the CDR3 CASKPDRGSFSGNTIYF. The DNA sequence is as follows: TGTGCCAGCAAACCCGACAGGGGTTCCTTCTCTGGAAACACCATATATTTT.